This T cell receptor (beta chain) was observed in a study of T cell clones after liver transplantation. Turning to the study itself: Liver transplant recipients had immunosuppression withdrawal attempted within 2 years. Three of the eight recipients were HCV-positive; the rest had non-autoimmune, non-viral transplant indications. As an antigen-independent comparator, third-party-reactive TCRbeta sequences came from pre-transplant mixed lymphocyte reactions.

The CDR3 has 14 residues. The V end was cut by 7 bases, the J end by 4 bases, with 16 bases between. Germline loops: CDR1 MNHEY, CDR2 SMNVEV (reference sequence). Some clones are missing from TCRdb's copy, which holds only in-frame ones; the method was immunoSEQ multiplex PCR. The sample carries 45,000 to 60,000 clones, roughly 70% recorded once. The chain links TRBV27 to TRBJ1-1; D not certain. Specimen: CD4+ T cells from blood, collected at the 22-month timepoint. The clonotype originates from a human patient who received a liver transplant. Part of the T cell pool may stem from the graft donor. Here the CDR3 DNA reads TGTGCCAGCACAACAAACTCACATAGCACTGAAGCTTTCTTT. Protein sequence: CASTTNSHSTEAFF.